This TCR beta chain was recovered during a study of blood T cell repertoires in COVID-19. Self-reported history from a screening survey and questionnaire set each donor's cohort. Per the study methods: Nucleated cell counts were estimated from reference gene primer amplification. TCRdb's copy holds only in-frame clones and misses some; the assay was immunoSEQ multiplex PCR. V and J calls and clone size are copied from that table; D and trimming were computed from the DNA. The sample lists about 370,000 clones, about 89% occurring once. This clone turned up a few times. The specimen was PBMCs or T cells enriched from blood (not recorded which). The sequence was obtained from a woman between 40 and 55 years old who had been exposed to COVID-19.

CDR3 coding DNA: TGTGCCAGCAGCCAACCTAGCGGGGAGGACAATGAGCAGTTCTTC. The encoded protein is CASSQPSGEDNEQFF. The chain carries TRBV7-3 and TRBJ2-1, with 9 bases that match TRBD2. Trimming took 5 bases from V and 5 from J; bases not matched to a gene: 7. There are 15 residues in the CDR3. The germline CDR1 and CDR2 sequences are SGHTA and FQGTGA.